What follows is one T cell receptor beta chain and its context. The method was immunoSEQ multiplex PCR; TCRdb's version includes in-frame clones alone and lacks a portion of them. The sample lists 95,000 to 150,000 clones, roughly four fifths occurring once. The data are from a study of blood T cell repertoires in COVID-19. Study-wide background: Acute and convalescent COVID-19 specimens originated in the United States, Italy and Spain.

This CDR3 contains 14 residues. The V and J ends lost 4 bases and 2 bases, in that order; junction bases with no gene match: 4. The germline V gene has CDR1 SGHDT and CDR2 YYEEEE. This TCR derives from a man at least 80 years old with COVID-19, enrolled during active disease. This rearrangement joins TRBV5-6 to TRBJ2-3; 7 bases match TRBD1. Sequencing was carried out using peripheral blood. CDR3 DNA sequence: TGTGCCAGCAGCAGACAGGGTTCCACAGATACGCAGTATTTT. Protein sequence: CASSRQGSTDTQYF.